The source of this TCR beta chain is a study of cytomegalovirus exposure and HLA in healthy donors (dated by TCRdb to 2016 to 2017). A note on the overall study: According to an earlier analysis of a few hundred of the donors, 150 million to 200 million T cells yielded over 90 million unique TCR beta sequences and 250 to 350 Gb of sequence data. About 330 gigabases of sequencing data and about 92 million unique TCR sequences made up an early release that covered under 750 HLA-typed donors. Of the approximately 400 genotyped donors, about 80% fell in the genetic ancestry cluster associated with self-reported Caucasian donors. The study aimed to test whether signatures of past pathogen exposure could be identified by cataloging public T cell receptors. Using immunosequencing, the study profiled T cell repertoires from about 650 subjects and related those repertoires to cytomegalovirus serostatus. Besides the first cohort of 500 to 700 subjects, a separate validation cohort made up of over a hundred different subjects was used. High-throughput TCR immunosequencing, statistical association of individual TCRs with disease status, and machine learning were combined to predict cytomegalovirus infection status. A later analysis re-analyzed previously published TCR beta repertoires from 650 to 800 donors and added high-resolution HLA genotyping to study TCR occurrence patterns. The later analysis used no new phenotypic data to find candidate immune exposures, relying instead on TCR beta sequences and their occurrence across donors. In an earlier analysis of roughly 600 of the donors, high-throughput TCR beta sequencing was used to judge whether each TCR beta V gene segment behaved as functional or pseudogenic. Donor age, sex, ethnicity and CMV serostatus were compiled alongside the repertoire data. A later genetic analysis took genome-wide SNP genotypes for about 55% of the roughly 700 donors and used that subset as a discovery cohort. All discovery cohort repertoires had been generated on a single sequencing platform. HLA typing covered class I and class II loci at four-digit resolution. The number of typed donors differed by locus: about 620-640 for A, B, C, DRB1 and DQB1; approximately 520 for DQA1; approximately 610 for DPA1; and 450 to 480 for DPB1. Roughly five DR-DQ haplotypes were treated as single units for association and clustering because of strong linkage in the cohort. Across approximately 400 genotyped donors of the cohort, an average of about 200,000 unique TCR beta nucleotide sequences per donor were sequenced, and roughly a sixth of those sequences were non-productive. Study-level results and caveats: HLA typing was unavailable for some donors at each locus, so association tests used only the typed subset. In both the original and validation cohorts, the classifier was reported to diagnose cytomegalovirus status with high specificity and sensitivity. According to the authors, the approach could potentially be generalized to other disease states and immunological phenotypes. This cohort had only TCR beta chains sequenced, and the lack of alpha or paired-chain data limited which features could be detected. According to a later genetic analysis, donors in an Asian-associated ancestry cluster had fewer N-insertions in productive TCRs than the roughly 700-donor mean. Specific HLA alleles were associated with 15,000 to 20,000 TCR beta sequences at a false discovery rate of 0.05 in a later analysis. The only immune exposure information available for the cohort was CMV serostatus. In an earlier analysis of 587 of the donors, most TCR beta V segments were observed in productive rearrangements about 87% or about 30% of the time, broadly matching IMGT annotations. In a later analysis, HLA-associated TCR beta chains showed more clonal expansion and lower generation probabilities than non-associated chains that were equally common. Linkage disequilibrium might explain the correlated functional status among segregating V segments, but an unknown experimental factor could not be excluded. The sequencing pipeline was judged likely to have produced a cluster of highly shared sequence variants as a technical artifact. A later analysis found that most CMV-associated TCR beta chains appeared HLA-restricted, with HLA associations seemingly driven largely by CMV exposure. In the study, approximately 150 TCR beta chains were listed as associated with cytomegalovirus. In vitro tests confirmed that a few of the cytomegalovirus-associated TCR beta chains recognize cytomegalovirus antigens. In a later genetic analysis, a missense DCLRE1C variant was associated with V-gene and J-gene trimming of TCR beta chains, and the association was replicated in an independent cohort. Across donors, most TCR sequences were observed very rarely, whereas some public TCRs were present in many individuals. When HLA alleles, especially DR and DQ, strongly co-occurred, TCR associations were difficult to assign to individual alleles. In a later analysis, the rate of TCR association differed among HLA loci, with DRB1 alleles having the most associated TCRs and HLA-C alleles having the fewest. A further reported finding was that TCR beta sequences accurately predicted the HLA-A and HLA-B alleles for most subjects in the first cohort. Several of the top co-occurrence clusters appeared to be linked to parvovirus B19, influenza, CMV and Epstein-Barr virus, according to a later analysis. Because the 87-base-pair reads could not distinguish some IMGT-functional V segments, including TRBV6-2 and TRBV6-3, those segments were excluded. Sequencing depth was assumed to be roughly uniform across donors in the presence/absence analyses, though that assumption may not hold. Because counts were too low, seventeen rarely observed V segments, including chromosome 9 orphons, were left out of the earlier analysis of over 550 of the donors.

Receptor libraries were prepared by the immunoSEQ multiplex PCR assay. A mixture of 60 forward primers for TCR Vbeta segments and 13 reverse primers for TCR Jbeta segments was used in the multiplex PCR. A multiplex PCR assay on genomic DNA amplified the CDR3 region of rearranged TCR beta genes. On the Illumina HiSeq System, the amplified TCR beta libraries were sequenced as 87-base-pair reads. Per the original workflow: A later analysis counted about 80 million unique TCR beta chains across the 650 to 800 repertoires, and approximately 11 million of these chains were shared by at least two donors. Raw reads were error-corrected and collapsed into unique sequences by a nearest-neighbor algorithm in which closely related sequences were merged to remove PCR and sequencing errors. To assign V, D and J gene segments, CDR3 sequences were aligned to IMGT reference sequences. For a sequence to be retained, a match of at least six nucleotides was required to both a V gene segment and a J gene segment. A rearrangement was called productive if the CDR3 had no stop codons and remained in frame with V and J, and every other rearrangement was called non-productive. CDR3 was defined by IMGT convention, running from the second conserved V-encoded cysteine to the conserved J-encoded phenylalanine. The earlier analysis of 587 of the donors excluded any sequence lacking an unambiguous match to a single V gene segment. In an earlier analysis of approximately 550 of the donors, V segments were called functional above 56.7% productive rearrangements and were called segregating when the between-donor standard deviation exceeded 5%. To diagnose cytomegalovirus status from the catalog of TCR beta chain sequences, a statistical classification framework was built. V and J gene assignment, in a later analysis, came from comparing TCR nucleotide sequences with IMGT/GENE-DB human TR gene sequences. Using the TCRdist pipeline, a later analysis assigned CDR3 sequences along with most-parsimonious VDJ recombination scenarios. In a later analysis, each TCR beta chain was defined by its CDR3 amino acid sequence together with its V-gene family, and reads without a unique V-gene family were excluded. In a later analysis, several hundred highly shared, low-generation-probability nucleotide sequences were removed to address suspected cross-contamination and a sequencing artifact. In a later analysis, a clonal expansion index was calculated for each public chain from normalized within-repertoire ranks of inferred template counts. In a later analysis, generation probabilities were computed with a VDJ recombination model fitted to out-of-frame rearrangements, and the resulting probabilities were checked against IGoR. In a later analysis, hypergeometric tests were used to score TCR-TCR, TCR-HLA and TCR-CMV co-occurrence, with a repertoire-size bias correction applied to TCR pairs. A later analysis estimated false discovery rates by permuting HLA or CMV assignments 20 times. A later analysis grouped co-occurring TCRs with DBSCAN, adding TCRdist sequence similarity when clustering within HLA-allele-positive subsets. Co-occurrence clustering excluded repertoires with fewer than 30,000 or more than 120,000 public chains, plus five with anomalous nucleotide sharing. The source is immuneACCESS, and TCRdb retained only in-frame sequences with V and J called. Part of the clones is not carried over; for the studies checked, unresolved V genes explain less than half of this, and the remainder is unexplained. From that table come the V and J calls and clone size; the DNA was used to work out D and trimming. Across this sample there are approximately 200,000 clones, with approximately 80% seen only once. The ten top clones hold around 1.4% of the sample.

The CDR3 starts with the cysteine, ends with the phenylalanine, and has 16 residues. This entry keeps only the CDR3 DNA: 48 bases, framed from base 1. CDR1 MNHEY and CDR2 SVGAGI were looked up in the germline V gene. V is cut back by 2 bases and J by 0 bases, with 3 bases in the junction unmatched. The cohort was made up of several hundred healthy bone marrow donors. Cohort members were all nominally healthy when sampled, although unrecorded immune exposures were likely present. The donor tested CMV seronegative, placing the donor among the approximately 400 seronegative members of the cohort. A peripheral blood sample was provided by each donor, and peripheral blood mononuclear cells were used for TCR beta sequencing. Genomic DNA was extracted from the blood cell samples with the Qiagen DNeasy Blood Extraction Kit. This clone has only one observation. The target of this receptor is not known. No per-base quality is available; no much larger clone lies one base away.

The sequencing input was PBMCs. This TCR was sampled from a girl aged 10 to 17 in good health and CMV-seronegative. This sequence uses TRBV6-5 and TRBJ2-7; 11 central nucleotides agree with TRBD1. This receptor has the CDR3 CASSYRGTGGSYEQYF. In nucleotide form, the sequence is TGTGCCAGCAGTTACCGCGGGACAGGGGGCTCCTACGAGCAGTACTTC.